This T cell receptor (beta chain) was observed in a study of T cell responses to AZD1222 COVID-19 vaccine. General study results and limits: Unmutated variant regions reportedly attract nearly half of all spike-specific TCRs. Clonal diversity may have been underestimated, and the donors were mostly white British, with more females than males.

In regard to this clone: Its specificity is unknown.

The V gene end was trimmed by 7 bases and the J gene end by 5 bases; junction bases not matched to a gene: 10. This CDR3 comprises 14 residues. CDR1 and CDR2 (germline): LNHDA, SQIVND (reference sequence). Repertoires were generated with immunoSEQ multiplex PCR, while TCRdb's copy carries only in-frame clones and drops some. The data show 100,000 to 120,000 clones, about 94% seen once. The chain joins TRBV19 to TRBJ1-2; 7 bases match TRBD1. Material: peripheral blood, obtained 28 days after the second AZD1222 dose. The sequence was collected from an adult who received the AZD1222 COVID-19 vaccine. This chain's CDR3 is CASNPDRSLYGYTF. CDR3 in DNA: TGTGCCAGTAACCCGGACAGGTCCCTTTATGGCTACACCTTC.